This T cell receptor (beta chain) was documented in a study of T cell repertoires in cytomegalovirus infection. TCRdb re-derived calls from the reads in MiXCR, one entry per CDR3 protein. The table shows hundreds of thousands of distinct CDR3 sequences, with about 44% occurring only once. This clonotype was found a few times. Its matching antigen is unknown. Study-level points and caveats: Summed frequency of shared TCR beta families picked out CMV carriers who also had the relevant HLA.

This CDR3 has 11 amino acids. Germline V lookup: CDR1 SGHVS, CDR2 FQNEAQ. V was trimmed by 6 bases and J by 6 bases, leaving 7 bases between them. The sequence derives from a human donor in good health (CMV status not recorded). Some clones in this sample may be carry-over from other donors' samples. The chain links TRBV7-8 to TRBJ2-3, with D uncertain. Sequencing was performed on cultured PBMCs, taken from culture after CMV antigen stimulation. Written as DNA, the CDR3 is TGTGCCAGCAGGGCGTGGGATACGCAGTATTTT. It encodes CASRAWDTQYF.